This T cell receptor beta chain was sequenced during a study of T-cell reconstitution after alpha-beta-depleted transplantation in children. This CDR3 has 15 residues. Germline V gene data show CDR1 as SGHRS and CDR2 as YFSETQ. Only a few counts were recorded for this clonotype. The junction shows a germline mismatch at one end, possibly a read error. Molecular barcoding with unique molecular identifiers was used for the TCRbeta library. MiXCR was run by TCRdb on the PCR reads, yielding one entry per CDR3 protein. This sample has approximately 400,000 distinct CDR3 sequences; approximately 10% occur once, and the top ten carry 5% to 6.5%.

The V and J genes are TRBV5-1 and TRBJ2-5, with 7 nucleotides matching TRBD2. This sample comprised PBMCs from the stem cell graft donor, obtained from the stem cell graft. The sequence was collected from a human donor who donated a stem cell graft to a child with acute myeloid leukemia. Here the CDR3 DNA reads TGCGCCAGCAGTTTGGGAGGGGTGCCCCAAGAGACCCAGTACTTC. This sequence encodes CASSLGGVPQETQYF.